This TCR beta chain is from a study of CD8+ T cells in alopecia areata. Extracted RNA was reverse transcribed into cDNA, the sequencing template. Clones were sequenced by immunoSEQ multiplex PCR, and TCRdb holds only the in-frame ones, with some missing. The table records about 120,000 clones, about 50% of them present only once. On this clone itself: What it recognizes is unknown.

Study conclusions and caveats: Shared TCR sequences were less clear between patients than in mice, possibly partly from HLA diversity.

The CDR3 has 15 amino acids. The V gene lost 6 bases and the J gene lost 6 bases, with 18 bases spanning the gap. Sequenced here: CD8+ T cells sorted from blood, sampled at week 0. The receptor's source is a human donor with alopecia areata. The genes are TRBV23-1 and TRBJ2-4, with D possibly called TRBD1 or TRBD2 (5 bases each). TRBV23-1 is annotated as an ORF whose role is uncertain. CDR3 in amino acids: CASSSPPGPANIQYF. DNA for the CDR3: TGCGCCAGCAGCAGCCCCCCGGGGCCGGCAAACATTCAGTACTTC.